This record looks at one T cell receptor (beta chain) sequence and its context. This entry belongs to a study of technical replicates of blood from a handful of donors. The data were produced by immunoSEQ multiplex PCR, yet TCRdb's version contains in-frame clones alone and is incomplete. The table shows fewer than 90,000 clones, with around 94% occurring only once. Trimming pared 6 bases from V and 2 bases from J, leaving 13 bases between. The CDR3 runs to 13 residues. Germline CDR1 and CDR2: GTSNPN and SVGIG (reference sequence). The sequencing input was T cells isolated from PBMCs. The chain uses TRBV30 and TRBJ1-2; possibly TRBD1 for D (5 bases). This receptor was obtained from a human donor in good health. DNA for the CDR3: TGTGCCTGCAAAAAGGACAAAAACTATGGCTACACCTTC. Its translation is CACKKDKNYGYTF.